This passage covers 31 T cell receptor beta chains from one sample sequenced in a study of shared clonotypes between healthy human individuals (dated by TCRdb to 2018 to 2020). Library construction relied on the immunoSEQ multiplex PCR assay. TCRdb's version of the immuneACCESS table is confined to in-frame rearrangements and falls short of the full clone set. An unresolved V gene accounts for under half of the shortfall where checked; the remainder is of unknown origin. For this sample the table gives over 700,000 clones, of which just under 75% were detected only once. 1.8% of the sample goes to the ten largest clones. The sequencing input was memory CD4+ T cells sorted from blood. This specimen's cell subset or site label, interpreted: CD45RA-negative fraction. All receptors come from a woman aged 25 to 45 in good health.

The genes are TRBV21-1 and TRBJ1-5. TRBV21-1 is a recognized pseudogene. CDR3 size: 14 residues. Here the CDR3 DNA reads TGTGCCAGCAGCAATGGGTATAGCAATCAGCCCCAGCATTTT. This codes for CASSNGYSNQPQHF.

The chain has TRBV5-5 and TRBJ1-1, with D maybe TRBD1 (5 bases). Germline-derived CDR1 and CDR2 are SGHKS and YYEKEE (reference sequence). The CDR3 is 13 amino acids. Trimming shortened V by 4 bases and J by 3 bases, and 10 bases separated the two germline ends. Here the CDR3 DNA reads TGTGCCAGCAGCCTGATGGGACACACTGAAGCTTTCTTT. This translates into CASSLMGHTEAFF.

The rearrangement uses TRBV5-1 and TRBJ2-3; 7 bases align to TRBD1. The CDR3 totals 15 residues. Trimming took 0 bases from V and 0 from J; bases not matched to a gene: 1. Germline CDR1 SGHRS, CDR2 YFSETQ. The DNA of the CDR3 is TGCGCCAGCAGCTTGGACAGGGGTAGCACAGATACGCAGTATTTT. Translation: CASSLDRGSTDTQYF. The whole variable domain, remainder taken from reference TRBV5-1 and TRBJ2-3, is KAGVTQTPRYLIKTRGQQVTLSCSPISGHRSVSWYQQTPGQGLQFLFEYFSETQRNKGNFPGRFSGRQFSNSRSEMNVSTLELGDSALYLCASSLDRGSTDTQYFGPGTRLTVL.

The chain's CDR3 is CASSPEGVLEPQHF. CDR3 coding DNA: TGTGCCAGCTCACCAGAGGGGGTCCTGGAGCCCCAGCATTTT. The chain carries TRBV18 and TRBJ1-5, with D perhaps matching TRBD1 (6 bases). Looked up from germline, CDR1 is KGHSH and CDR2 is LQKENI. The CDR3 runs to 14 residues. V dropped 2 bases and J dropped 8 bases, with 13 bases sitting between them.

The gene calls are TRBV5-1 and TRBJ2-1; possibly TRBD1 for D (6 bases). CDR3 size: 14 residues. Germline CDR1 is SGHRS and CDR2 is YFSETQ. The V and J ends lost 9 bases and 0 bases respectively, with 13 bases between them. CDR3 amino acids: CATYRDSSYNEQFF. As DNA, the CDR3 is TGCGCCACTTACAGGGATAGCTCCTACAATGAGCAGTTCTTC.

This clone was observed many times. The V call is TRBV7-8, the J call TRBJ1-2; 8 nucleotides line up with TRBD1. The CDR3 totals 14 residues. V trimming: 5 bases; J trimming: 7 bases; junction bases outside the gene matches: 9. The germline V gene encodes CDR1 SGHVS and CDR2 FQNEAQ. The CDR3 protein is CASSPLTGVSGYTF. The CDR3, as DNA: TGTGCCAGCAGCCCTTTGACAGGGGTCTCTGGCTACACCTTC.

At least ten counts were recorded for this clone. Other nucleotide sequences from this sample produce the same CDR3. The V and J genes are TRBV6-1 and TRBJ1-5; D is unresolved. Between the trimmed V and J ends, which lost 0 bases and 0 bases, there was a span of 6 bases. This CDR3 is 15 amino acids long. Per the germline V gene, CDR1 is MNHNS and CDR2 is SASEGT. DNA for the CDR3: TGTGCCAGCAGTGAAGCCACAGTTAGCAATCAGCCCCAGCATTTT. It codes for CASSEATVSNQPQHF.

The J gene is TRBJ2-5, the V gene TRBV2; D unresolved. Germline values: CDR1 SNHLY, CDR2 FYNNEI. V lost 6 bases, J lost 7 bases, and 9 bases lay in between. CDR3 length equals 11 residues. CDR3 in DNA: TGTGCCAGCAGCTCGTTTGGGACCCAGTACTTC. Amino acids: CASSSFGTQYF.

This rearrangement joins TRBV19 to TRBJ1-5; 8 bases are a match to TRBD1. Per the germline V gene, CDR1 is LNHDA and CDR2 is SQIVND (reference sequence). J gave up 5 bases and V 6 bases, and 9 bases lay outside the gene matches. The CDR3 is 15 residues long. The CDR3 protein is CASSPTDRDDQPQHF. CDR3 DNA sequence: TGTGCCAGTAGCCCCACGGACAGGGATGATCAGCCCCAGCATTTT.

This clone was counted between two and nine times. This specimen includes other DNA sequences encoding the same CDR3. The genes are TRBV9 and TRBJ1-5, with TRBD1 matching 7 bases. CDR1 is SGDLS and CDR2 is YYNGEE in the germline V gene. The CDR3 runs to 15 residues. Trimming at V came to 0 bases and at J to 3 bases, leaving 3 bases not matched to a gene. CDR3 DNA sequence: TGTGCCAGCAGCGTAGACAGGGGAGACAATCAGCCCCAGCATTTT. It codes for CASSVDRGDNQPQHF.

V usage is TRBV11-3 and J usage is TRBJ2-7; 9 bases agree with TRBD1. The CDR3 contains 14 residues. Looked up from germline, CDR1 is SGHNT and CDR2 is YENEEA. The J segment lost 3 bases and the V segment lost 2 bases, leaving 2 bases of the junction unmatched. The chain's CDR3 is CASSLRDRDYEQYF. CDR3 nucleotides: TGTGCCAGCAGCTTACGGGACAGGGACTACGAGCAGTACTTC. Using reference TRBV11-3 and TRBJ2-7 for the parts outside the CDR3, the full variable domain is EAGVVQSPRYKIIEKKQPVAFWCNPISGHNTLYWYLQNLGQGPELLIRYENEEAVDDSQLPKDRFSAERLKGVDSTLKIQPAELGDSAVYLCASSLRDRDYEQYFGPGTRLTVT.

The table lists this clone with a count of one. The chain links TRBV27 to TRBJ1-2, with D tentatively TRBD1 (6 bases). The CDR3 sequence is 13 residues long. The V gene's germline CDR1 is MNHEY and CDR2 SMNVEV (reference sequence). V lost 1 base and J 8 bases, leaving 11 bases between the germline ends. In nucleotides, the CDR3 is TGTGCCAGCAGTTTATGGGGGGCTCAGGGCTACACCTTC. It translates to CASSLWGAQGYTF.

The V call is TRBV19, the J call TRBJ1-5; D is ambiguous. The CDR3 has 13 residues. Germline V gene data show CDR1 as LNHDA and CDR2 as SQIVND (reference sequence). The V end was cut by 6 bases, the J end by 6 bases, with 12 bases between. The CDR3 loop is CASRRRGSQPQHF. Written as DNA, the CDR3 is TGTGCCAGTAGACGGCGGGGATCTCAGCCCCAGCATTTT.

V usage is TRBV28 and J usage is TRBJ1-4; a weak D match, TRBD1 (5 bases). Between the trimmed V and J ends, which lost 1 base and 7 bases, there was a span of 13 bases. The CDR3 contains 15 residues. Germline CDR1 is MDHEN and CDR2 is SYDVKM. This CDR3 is CASSLYGAWFEKLFF. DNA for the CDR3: TGTGCCAGCAGTTTATACGGGGCTTGGTTTGAAAAACTGTTTTTT.

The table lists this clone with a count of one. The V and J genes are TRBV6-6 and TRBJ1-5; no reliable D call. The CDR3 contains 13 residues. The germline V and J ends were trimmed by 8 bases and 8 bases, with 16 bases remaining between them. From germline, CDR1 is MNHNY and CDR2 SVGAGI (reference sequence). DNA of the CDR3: TGTGCCAGCCGGGTGGGCGGTCGGGAGCCCCAGCATTTT. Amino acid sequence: CASRVGGREPQHF.

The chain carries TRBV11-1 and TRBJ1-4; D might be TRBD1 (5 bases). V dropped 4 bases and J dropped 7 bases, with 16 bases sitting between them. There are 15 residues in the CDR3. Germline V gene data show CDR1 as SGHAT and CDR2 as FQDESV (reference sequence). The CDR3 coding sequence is TGTGCCAGCAGCTCTTATATCACAGGAGGTGAAAAACTGTTTTTT. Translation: CASSSYITGGEKLFF. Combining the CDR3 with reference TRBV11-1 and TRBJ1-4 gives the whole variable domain EAEVAQSPRYKITEKSQAVAFWCDPISGHATLYWYRQILGQGPELLVQFQDESVVDDSQLPKDRFSAERLKGVDSTLKIQPAELGDSAMYLCASSSYITGGEKLFFGSGTQLSVL.

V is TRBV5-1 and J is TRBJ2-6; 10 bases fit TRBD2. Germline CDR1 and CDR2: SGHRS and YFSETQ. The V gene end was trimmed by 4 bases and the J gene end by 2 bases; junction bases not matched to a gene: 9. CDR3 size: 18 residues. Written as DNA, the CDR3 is TGCGCCAGCAGCGAGGCACTAGCGGGAATGACTGGGGCCAACGTCCTGACTTTC. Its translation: CASSEALAGMTGANVLTF.

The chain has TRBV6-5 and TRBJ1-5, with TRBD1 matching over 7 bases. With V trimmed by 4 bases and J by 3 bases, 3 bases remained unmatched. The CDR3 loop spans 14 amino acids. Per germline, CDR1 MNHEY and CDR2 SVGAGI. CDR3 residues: CASSSGQNNQPQHF. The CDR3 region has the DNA TGTGCCAGCAGTTCGGGACAGAACAATCAGCCCCAGCATTTT.

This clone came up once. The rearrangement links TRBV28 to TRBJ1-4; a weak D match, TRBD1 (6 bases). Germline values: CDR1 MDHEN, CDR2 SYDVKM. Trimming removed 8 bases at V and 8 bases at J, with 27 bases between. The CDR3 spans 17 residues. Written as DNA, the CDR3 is TGTGCCAGCGTGGCCGCCGCTGGGGGCGAGTTTTTAGAAAAACTGTTTTTT. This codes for CASVAAAGGEFLEKLFF.

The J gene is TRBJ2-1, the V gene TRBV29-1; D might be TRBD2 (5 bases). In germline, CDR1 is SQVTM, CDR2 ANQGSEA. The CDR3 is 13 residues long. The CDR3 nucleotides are TGCACCGCCGAGACTACCGCCTACAATGAGCAGTTCTTC. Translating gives CTAETTAYNEQFF.

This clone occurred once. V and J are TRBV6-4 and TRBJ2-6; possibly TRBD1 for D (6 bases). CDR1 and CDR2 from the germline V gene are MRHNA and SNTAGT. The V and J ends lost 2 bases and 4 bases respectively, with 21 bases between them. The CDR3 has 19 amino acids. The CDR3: CASSDRGLDSSWGANVLTF. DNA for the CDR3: TGTGCCAGCAGTGACAGGGGTTTGGACAGTAGCTGGGGGGCCAACGTCCTGACTTTC.

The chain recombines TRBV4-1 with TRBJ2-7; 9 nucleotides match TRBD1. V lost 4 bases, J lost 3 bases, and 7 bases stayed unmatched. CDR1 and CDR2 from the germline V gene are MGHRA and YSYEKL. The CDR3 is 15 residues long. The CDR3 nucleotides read TGCGCCAGCAGCCTTACCGGGACAGGGATCTACGAGCAGTACTTC. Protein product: CASSLTGTGIYEQYF.

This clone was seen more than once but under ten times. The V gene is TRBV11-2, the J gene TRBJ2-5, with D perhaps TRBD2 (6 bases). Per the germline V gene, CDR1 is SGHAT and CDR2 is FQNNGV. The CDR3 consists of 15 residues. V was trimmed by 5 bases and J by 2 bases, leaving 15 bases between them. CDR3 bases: TGTGCCAGCAGCCCGATGGGGACTCCACAAGAGACCCAGTACTTC. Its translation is CASSPMGTPQETQYF.

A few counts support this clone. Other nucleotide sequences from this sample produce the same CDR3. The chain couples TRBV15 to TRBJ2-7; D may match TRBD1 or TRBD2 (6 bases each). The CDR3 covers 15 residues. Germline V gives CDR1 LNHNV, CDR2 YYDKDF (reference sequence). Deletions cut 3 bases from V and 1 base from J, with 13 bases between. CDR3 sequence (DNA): TGTGCCACCAGCAGTAGGGGGACTGCGTCCTACGAGCAGTACTTC. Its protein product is CATSSRGTASYEQYF.

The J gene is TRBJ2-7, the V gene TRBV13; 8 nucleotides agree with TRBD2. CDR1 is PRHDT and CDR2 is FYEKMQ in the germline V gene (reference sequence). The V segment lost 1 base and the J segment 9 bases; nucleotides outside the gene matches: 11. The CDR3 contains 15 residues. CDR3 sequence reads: CASSLEAGVQSRQYF. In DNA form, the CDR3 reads TGTGCCAGCAGCTTAGAAGCGGGAGTCCAGTCGCGGCAGTACTTC.

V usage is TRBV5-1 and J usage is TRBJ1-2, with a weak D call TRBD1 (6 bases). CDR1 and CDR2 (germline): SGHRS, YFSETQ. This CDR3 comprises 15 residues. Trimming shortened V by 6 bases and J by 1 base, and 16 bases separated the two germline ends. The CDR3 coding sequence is TGCGCCAGCAAAACGACAGGATCCATTAACTATGGCTACACCTTC. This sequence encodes CASKTTGSINYGYTF.

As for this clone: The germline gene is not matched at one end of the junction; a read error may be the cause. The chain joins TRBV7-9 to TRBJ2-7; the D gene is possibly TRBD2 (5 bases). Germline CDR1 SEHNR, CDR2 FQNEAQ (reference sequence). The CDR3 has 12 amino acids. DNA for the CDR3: TGTGCCAGCAGCTTGGCCGAACTAGGCAGGTCCTTC. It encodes CASSLAELGRSF.

The CDR3 loop reads CASSADRSSGNTIYF. For the CDR3, the DNA is TGTGCCAGCAGTGCCGACAGGAGCTCTGGAAACACCATATATTTT. The chain is built from TRBV6-6 and TRBJ1-3; D perhaps matches TRBD1 (6 bases). The CDR3 extends over 15 amino acids. Germline lookup yields CDR1 MNHNY and CDR2 SVGAGI (reference sequence). V lost 5 bases, J lost 0 bases, and 11 bases lay in between.

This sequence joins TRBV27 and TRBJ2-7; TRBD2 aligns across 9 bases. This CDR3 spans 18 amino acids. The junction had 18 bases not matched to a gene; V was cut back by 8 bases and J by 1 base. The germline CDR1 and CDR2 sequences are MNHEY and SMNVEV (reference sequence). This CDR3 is CASSPLRLADTNSYEQYF. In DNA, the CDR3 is TGTGCCAGCTCCCCCTTGAGACTAGCGGACACAAATTCCTACGAGCAGTACTTC.

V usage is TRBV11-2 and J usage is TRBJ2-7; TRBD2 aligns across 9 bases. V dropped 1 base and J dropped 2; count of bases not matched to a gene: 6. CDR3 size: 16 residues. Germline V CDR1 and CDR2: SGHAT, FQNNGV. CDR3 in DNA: TGTGCCAGCAGCTTAGGAAGACTAGCGGCTACCTACGAGCAGTACTTC. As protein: CASSLGRLAATYEQYF.

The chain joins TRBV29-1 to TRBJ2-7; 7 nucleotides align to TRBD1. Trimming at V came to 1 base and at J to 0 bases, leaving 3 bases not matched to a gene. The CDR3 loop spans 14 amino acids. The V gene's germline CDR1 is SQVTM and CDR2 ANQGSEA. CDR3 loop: CSVEVGQDSYEQYF. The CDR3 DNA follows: TGCAGCGTTGAAGTAGGACAGGACTCCTACGAGCAGTACTTC.